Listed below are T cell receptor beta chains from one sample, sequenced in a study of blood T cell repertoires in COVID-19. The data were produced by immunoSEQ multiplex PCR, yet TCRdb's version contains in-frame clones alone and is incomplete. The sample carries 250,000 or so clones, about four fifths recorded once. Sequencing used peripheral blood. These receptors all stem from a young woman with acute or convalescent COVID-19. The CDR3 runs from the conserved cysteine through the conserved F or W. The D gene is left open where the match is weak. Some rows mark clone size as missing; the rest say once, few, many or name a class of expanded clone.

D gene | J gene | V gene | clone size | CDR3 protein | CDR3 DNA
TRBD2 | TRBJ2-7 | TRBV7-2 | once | CASSPLAGRNEQYF | TGTGCCAGCAGCCCACTAGCGGGAAGGAACGAGCAGTACTTC
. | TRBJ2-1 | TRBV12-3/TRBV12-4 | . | CASSLETRLFF | TGTGCCAGCAGTTTGGAGACTAGGTTGTTCTTC
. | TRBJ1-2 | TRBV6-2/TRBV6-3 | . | CASSYEGGYTF | TGTGCCAGCAGTTACGAGGGTGGCTACACCTTC
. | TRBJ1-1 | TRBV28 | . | CASTTSTGRAEAFF | TGTGCCAGCACCACCTCAACAGGGAGGGCTGAAGCTTTCTTT
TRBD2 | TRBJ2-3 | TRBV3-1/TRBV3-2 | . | CASSLAGWADTQYF | TGTGCCAGCAGCCTAGCGGGGTGGGCAGATACGCAGTATTTT
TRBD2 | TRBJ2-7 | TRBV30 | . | CAWSVGGVYEQYF | TGTGCCTGGAGTGTTGGGGGGGTCTACGAGCAGTACTTC
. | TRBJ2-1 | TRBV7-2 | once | CASSLDRVGRESEQFF | TGTGCCAGCAGCTTAGATCGGGTCGGGAGAGAAAGTGAGCAGTTCTTC
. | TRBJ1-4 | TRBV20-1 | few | CSASGWGPDNEKLFF | TGCAGTGCTAGTGGGTGGGGGCCTGATAATGAAAAACTGTTTTTT
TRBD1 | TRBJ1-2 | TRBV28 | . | CASSSPGQGRVGYTF | TGTGCCAGCAGTTCACCGGGACAGGGGAGAGTTGGCTACACCTTC
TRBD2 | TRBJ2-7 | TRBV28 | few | CASSLPPLAAPYEQYF | TGTGCCAGCAGTTTACCCCCACTAGCGGCCCCCTACGAGCAGTACTTC
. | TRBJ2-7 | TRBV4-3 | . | CASSQEQGNSYEQYF | TGCGCCAGCAGCCAAGAACAGGGTAACTCCTACGAGCAGTACTTC
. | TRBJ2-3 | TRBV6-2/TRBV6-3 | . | CASSQDYTDTQYF | TGTGCCAGCAGCCAAGACTACACAGATACGCAGTATTTT
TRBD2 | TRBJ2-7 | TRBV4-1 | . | CASSQEGLAGPLYEQYF | TGCGCCAGCAGCCAAGAAGGGTTAGCGGGGCCCCTCTACGAGCAGTACTTC
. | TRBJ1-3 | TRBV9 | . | CASSSGTRSGNTIYF | TGTGCCAGCAGTTCCGGGACACGCTCTGGAAACACCATATATTTT
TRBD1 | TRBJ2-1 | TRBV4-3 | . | CASSQDSDRGYNEQFF | TGCGCCAGCAGCCAAGATTCGGACAGGGGGTACAATGAGCAGTTCTTC
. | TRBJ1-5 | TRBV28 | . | CATRQNSNQPQHF | TGTGCCACCAGACAGAATAGCAATCAGCCCCAGCATTTT
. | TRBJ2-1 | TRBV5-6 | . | CASSWTTTQQFF | TGTGCCAGCAGCTGGACGACTACCCAGCAGTTCTTC
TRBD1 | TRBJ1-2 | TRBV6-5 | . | CASSYSAGGGYTF | TGTGCCAGCAGTTACTCCGCAGGGGGTGGCTACACCTTC
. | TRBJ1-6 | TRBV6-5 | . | CASRYEEVGSPLHF | TGTGCCAGCAGGTACGAGGAAGTAGGTTCACCCCTCCACTTT
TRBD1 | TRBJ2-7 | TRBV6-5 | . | CASSSDRPSYEQYF | TGTGCCAGCAGCTCGGACAGGCCGAGCTACGAGCAGTACTTC
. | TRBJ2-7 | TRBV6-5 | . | CASKEGASYEQYF | TGTGCCAGCAAAGAAGGGGCCTCCTACGAGCAGTACTTC
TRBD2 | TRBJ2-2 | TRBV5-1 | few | CASSGASGTNTGELFF | TGCGCCAGCAGCGGAGCTAGCGGGACAAACACCGGGGAGCTGTTTTTT